The TCR beta chain described here comes from a study of T cell responses to AZD1222 COVID-19 vaccine. Losses at the gene ends were 8 bases for V and 5 bases for J; bases not matched to a gene: 11. This CDR3 contains 15 residues. Germline values: CDR1 LNHNV, CDR2 YYDKDF (reference sequence). Some clones are missing from TCRdb's copy, which holds only in-frame ones; the method was immunoSEQ multiplex PCR. The sample has tens of thousands of clones; approximately 90% are singletons. The source of this sequence is an adult in good health. The specimen comprised peripheral blood, sampled on day 0 of AZD1222 vaccination. The genes are TRBV15 and TRBJ1-5; 8 nucleotides align to TRBD1. CDR3 region: CATETGTGAYQPQHF. The CDR3 DNA reads TGTGCCACCGAAACGGGGACAGGAGCCTATCAGCCCCAGCATTTT.